This passage covers 15 T cell receptor beta chains from one sample sequenced in a study of CD4+ T cells in melanoma. Produced via immunoSEQ multiplex PCR; TCRdb's table is partial and in-frame only. The sample consists of some 21,000 clones, over 70% of them appearing once. The sample was cells from a culture (not recorded whether cultured in vitro). The receptors stem from a human donor with melanoma.

The chain links TRBV7-9 to TRBJ1-5; possible D gene TRBD1, 6 bases. Trimming left V 5 bases short and J 4 bases short, with 15 bases between. The CDR3 length is 15 residues. The germline CDR1 and CDR2 sequences are SEHNR and FQNEAQ (reference sequence). CDR3 coding DNA: TGTGCCAGCAGCCAAGAGGGGGTGTGGAATCAGCCCCAGCATTTT. It encodes CASSQEGVWNQPQHF.

This clone came up a few times. This chain connects TRBV4-1 to TRBJ2-7; 7 nucleotides match TRBD2. There are 17 residues in the CDR3. The J segment lost 2 bases and the V segment lost 4 bases, leaving 14 bases of the junction unmatched. CDR1 and CDR2 from the germline V gene are MGHRA and YSYEKL. The CDR3 protein is CASSREMGGGVTYEQYF. The CDR3 DNA sequence: TGCGCCAGCAGCCGCGAGATGGGTGGGGGGGTTACCTACGAGCAGTACTTC.

The chain couples TRBV6-6 to TRBJ1-2; D unclear. The CDR3 is 14 amino acids. Germline V gene sequence: CDR1 MNHNY, CDR2 SVGAGI (reference sequence). Trimming removed 0 bases from V and 4 bases from J, with 9 bases in between. In DNA form, the CDR3 reads TGTGCCAGCAGTTACTCCGGGTCCATCTATGGCTACACCTTC. It is translated as CASSYSGSIYGYTF.

This chain uses TRBV6-1 with TRBJ2-5; D could derive from TRBD1 or TRBD2 (5 bases each). The CDR3 is made up of 12 amino acids. Germline CDR1 reads MNHNS; CDR2 reads SASEGT. Trimming removed 7 bases from V and 12 bases from J, with 18 bases in between. The DNA for the CDR3 is TGTGCCAGCAAGTCACGGGACCCGAGGGAGTACTTC. It yields the protein CASKSRDPREYF.

The genes are TRBV5-1 and TRBJ2-5, with 12 bases aligning to TRBD1. CDR1 SGHRS and CDR2 YFSETQ come from the germline V gene. V shed 4 bases and J 5 bases; nucleotides not matched to a gene: 6. CDR3 size: 15 residues. The CDR3, as DNA: TGCGCCAGCAGCGGGGGGACAGGGGGCTTTGAGACCCAGTACTTC. It is translated as CASSGGTGGFETQYF.

This chain uses TRBV2 with TRBJ2-5; D possibly corresponds to TRBD1 (5 bases). V lost 8 bases and J 4 bases, leaving 5 bases between the germline ends. This CDR3 has 10 residues. The germline V gene encodes CDR1 SNHLY and CDR2 FYNNEI. The CDR3 DNA reads TGTGCCAGCGGGGCAGAGACCCAGTACTTC. This encodes CASGAETQYF.

The gene calls are TRBV2 and TRBJ2-3, with no clear D. The CDR3 sequence is 15 residues long. Germline V gives CDR1 SNHLY, CDR2 FYNNEI. Trimming left V 6 bases short and J 2 bases short, with 15 bases between. This chain's CDR3 is CASRGSDQYTDTQYF. The CDR3 DNA reads TGTGCCAGCAGGGGATCCGATCAGTACACAGATACGCAGTATTTT.

Comment on this clone: The junction shows a germline mismatch at one end, possibly a read error. This chain links TRBV11-2 with TRBJ1-2, with 8 bases identical to TRBD1. CDR1 and CDR2 (germline): SGHAT, FQNNGV. This CDR3 has 16 amino acids. The DNA of the CDR3 is TGTGCCAGCAGCCTAGACTCCGGGACAGGACCCTATGGCTACACCTTC. Encoded protein: CASSLDSGTGPYGYTF.

The chain employs TRBV11-2 and TRBJ1-1; unclear D gene. CDR1 SGHAT and CDR2 FQNNGV come from the germline V gene. CDR3 length: 15 residues. Trimming stripped 6 bases from V and 4 bases from J, with 18 bases between. CDR3 loop: CASRSSLQGSTEAFF. Written as DNA, the CDR3 is TGTGCCAGCAGGTCAAGCCTTCAAGGGAGCACTGAAGCTTTCTTT.

This clone was recorded once. The CDR3 nucleotides are TGTGCCTGGAGTGAGGGGGGAGGGATCACCGGGGAGCTGTTTTTT. It specifies CAWSEGGGITGELFF. J is TRBJ2-2 and V is TRBV30; perhaps TRBD2 as D (7 bases). The CDR3 runs to 15 residues. From germline, CDR1 is GTSNPN and CDR2 SVGIG (reference sequence). V was cut by 1 base and J by 4 bases, with 13 bases left in between. The full variable domain, completed using reference TRBV30 and TRBJ2-2, is SQTIHQWPATLVQPVGSPLSLECTVEGTSNPNLYWYRQAAGRGLQLLFYSVGIGQISSEVPQNLSASRPQDRQFILSSKKLLLSDSGFYLCAWSEGGGITGELFFGEGSRLTVL.

CDR3 sequence (DNA): TGTGCCAGCAGTTACTCGGGAGGGTCCGGGGAGCAGTTCTTC. It translates to CASSYSGGSGEQFF. The rearrangement joins TRBV7-7 to TRBJ2-1; 8 bases are a match to TRBD2. The CDR3 consists of 14 residues. With 6 bases clipped from V and 10 bases from J, the junction kept 11 bases outside the gene matches. Germline-derived CDR1 and CDR2 are SSHAT and FNYEAQ (reference sequence). The whole variable domain, remainder taken from reference TRBV7-7 and TRBJ2-1, is GAGVSQSPRYKVTKRGQDVTLRCDPISSHATLYWYQQALGQGPEFLTYFNYEAQPDKSGLPSDRFSAERPEGSISTLTIQRTEQRDSAMYRCASSYSGGSGEQFFGPGTRLTVL.

Only one count was recorded for this clone. The V and J genes are TRBV12-5 and TRBJ1-1; D gene ambiguous. V lost 4 bases, J lost 1 base, and 13 bases lay in between. Germline V gives CDR1 LGHNT, CDR2 FRNRAP. The CDR3 has 15 amino acids. CDR3 in amino acids: CASGSVAGQNTEAFF. The CDR3 DNA reads as TGTGCTAGTGGTTCGGTAGCGGGCCAGAACACTGAAGCTTTCTTT. The full variable domain, its missing parts supplied by reference TRBV12-5 and TRBJ1-1, is DARVTQTPRHKVTEMGQEVTMRCQPILGHNTVFWYRQTMMQGLELLAYFRNRAPLDDSGMPKDRFSAEMPDATLATLKIQPSEPRDSAVYFCASGSVAGQNTEAFFGQGTRLTVV.

This sequence joins TRBV7-9 and TRBJ2-7; TRBD2 matches at 7 bases. V shed 3 bases and J 12 bases; nucleotides not matched to a gene: 8. This CDR3 has 12 amino acids. Germline assignment: CDR1 SEHNR and CDR2 FQNEAQ (reference sequence). CDR3 sequence reads: CASSLLGGLAYF. The CDR3 bases are TGTGCCAGCAGCTTGTTGGGGGGGTTAGCGTACTTC.

The V gene is TRBV2, the J gene TRBJ2-7; 8 nucleotides align to TRBD1. With 6 bases clipped from V and 0 bases from J, the junction kept 4 bases outside the gene matches. Germline V CDR1 and CDR2: SNHLY, FYNNEI. CDR3 length equals 14 residues. CDR3 region: CASRKGQDSYEQYF. The DNA for the CDR3 is TGTGCCAGCAGGAAGGGACAGGACTCCTACGAGCAGTACTTC.

This clone was seen just once. V is TRBV6-1 and J is TRBJ2-3, with D unclear. V was trimmed by 1 base and J by 6 bases, leaving 5 bases between them. This CDR3 has 12 amino acids. Germline values: CDR1 MNHNS, CDR2 SASEGT. The chain's CDR3 is CASSEVADTQYF. The DNA of the CDR3 is TGTGCCAGCAGTGAAGTCGCGGATACGCAGTATTTT.